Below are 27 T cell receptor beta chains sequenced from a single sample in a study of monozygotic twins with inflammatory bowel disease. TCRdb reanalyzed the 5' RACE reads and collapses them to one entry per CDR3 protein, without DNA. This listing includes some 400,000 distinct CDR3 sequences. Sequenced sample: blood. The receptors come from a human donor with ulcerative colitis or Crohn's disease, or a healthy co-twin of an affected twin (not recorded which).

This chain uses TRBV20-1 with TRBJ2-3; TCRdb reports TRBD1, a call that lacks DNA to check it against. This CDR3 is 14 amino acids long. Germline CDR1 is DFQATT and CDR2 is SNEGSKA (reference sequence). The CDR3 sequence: CSAGQPRETDTQYF.

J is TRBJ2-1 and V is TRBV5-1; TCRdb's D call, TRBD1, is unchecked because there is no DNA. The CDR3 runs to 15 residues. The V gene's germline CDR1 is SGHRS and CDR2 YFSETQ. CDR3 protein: CASSLGAVSYNEQFF.

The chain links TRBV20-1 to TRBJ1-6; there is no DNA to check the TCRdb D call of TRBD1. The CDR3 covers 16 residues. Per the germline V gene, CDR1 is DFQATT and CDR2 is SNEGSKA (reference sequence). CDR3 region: CSARPGQAAYNSPLHF.

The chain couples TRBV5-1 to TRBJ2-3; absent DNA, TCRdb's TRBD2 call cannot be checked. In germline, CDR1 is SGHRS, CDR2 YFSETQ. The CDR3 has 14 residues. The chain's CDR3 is CASSLELAGGAQYF. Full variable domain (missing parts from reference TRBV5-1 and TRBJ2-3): KAGVTQTPRYLIKTRGQQVTLSCSPISGHRSVSWYQQTPGQGLQFLFEYFSETQRNKGNFPGRFSGRQFSNSRSEMNVSTLELGDSALYLCASSLELAGGAQYFGPGTRLTVL.

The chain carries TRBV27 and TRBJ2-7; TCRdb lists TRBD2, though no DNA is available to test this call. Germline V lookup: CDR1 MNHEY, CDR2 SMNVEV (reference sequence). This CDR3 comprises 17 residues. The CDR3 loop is CASSLQRGLAGAYEQYF.

CDR3 sequence reads: CASSSRITDTQYF. The chain employs TRBV7-2 and TRBJ2-3; TCRdb picks TRBD1, but there is no DNA to check that call. Germline V gives CDR1 SGHTA, CDR2 FQGNSA. The CDR3 length is 13 residues. The complete variable domain, with remaining parts taken from reference TRBV7-2 and TRBJ2-3, reads GAGVSQSPSNKVTEKGKDVELRCDPISGHTALYWYRQSLGQGLEFLIYFQGNSAPDKSGLPSDRFSAERTGGSVSTLTIQRTQQEDSAVYLCASSSRITDTQYFGPGTRLTVL.

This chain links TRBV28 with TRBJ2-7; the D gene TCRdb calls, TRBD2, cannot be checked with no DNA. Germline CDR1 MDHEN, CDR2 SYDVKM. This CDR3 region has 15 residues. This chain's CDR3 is CASSLWASGSYEQYF.

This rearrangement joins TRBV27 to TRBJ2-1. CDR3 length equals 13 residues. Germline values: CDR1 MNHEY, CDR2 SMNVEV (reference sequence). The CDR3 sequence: CASSLSPFNEQFF.

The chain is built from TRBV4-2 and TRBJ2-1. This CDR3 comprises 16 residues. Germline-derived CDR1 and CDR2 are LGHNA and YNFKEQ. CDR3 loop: CASSPLSGSFYNEQFF.

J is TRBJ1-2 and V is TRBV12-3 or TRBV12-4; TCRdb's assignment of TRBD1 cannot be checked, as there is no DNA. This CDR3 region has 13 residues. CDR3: CASSLGTGVGYTF.

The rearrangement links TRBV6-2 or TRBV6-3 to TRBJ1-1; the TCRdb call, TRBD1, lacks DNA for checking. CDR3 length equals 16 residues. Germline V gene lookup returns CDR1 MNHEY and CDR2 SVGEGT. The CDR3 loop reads CASSELYRGPGTEAFF.

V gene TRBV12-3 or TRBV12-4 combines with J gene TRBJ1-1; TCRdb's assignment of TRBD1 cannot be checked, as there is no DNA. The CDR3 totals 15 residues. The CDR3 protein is CASRPQGGMNTEAFF.

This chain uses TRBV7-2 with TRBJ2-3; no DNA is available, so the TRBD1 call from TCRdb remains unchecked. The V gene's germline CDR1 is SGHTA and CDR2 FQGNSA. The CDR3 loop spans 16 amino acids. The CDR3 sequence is CASSLVGTGYTDTQYF.

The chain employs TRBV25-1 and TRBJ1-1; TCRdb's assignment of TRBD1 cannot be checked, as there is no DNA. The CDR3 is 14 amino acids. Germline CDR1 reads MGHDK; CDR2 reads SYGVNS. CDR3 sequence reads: CASSEPGLSGAAFF.

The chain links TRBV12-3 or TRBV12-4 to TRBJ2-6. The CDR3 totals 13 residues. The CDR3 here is CASSNSGANVLTF.

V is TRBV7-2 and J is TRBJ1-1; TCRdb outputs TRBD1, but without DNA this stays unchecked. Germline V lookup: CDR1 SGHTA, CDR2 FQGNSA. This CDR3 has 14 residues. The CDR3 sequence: CASSSWTGSTEAFF. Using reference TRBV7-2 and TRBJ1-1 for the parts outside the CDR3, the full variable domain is GAGVSQSPSNKVTEKGKDVELRCDPISGHTALYWYRQSLGQGLEFLIYFQGNSAPDKSGLPSDRFSAERTGGSVSTLTIQRTQQEDSAVYLCASSSWTGSTEAFFGQGTRLTVV.

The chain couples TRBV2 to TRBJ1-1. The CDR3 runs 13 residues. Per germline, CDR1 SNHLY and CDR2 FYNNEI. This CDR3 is CASRSSKGTEAFF.

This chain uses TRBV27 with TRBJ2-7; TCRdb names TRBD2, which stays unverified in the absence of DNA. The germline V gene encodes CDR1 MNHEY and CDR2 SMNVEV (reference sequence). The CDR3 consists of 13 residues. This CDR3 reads CASTVGLGYEQYF.

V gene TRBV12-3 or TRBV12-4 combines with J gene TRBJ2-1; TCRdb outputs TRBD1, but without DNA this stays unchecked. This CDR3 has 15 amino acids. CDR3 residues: CASSQQGAILNEQFF.

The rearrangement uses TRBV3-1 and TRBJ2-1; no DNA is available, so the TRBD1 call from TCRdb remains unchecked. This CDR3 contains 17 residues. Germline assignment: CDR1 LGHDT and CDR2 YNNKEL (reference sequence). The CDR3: CASSHSLGTGAYNEQFF.

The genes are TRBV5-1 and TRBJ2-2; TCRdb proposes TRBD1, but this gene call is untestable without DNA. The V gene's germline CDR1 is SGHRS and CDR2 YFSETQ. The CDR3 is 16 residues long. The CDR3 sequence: CASSLQGATNTGELFF. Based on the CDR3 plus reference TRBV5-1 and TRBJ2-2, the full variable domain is KAGVTQTPRYLIKTRGQQVTLSCSPISGHRSVSWYQQTPGQGLQFLFEYFSETQRNKGNFPGRFSGRQFSNSRSEMNVSTLELGDSALYLCASSLQGATNTGELFFGEGSRLTVL.

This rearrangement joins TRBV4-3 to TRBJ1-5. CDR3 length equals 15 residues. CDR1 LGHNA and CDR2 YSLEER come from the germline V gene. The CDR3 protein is CASSQGTARYQPQHF.

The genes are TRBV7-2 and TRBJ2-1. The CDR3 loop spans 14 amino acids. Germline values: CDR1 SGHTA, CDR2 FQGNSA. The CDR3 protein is CASSLSQVYNEQFF.

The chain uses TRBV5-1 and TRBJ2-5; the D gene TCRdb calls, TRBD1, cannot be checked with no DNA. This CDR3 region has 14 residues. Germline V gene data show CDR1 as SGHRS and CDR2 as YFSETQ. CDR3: CASKGTGGLETQYF.

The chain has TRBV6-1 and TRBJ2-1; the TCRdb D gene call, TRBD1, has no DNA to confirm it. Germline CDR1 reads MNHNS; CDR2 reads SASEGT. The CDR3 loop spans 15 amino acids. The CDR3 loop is CASSSPGHKDNEQFF.

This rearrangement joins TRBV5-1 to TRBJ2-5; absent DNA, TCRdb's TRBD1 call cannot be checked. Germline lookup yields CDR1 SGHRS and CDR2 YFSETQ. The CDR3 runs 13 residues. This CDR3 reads CASNRGYQETQYF.

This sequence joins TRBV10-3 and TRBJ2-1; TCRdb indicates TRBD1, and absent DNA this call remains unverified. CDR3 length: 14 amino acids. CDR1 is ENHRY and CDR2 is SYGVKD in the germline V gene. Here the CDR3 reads CAISLAGGRHEQFF.